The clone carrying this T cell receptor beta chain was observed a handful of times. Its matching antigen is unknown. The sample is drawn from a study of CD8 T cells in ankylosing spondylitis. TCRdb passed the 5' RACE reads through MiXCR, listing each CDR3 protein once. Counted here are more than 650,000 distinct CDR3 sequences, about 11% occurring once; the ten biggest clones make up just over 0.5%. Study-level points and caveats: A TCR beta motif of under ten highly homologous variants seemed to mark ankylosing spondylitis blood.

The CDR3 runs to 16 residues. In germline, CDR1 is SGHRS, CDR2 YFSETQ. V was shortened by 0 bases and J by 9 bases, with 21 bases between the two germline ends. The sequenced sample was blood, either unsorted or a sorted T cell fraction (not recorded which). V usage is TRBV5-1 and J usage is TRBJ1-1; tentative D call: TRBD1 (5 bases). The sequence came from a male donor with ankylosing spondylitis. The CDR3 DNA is TGCGCCAGCAGCTTGGGTTCAGGGCGCCTAGGGTGGAAAGCTTTCTTT. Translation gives CASSLGSGRLGWKAFF.